The 17 T cell receptor beta chains in this list originate from one sample, sequenced in a study of T cell changes during pregnancy in multiple sclerosis. TCRdb's copy holds only in-frame clones and misses some; the assay was immunoSEQ multiplex PCR. The sample has around 96,000 clones; around 94% are singletons. Source: peripheral blood, taken after pregnancy. These receptors came from a female donor in good health, enrolled as a control in a pregnancy study.

The chain employs TRBV30 and TRBJ1-1; weak D call: TRBD1 (6 bases). Germline CDR1 and CDR2: GTSNPN and SVGIG (reference sequence). V shed 5 bases and J shed 10 bases, with 14 bases lying between them. The CDR3 is 11 amino acids. CDR3: CAWETGRVAFF. The CDR3 nucleotides are TGTGCCTGGGAAACAGGGAGGGTAGCTTTCTTT.

The rearrangement joins TRBV7-6 to TRBJ2-1; perhaps TRBD2 as D (5 bases). CDR1 and CDR2 (germline): SGHVS, FNYEAQ. The CDR3 sequence is 16 residues long. The ends were cut back, 1 base at V and 2 bases at J, with 12 bases in the middle. CDR3 bases: TGTGCCAGCAGCTTAGGGGCCGCAGCGGCCTACAATGAGCAGTTCTTC. Protein sequence: CASSLGAAAAYNEQFF.

This sequence joins TRBV20-1 and TRBJ2-7, with D unclear. V shed 4 bases and J shed 1 base, with 5 bases lying between them. This CDR3 is 11 amino acids long. Germline assignment: CDR1 DFQATT and CDR2 SNEGSKA (reference sequence). The CDR3: CSAKSSYEQYF. The CDR3 nucleotides read TGCAGTGCTAAATCGTCCTACGAGCAGTACTTC.

V gene TRBV9 combines with J gene TRBJ2-3; TRBD2 matches 9 bases. The ends lost 3 bases at V and 6 bases at J; junction bases unmatched: 11. The CDR3 has 16 residues. Germline CDR1 SGDLS, CDR2 YYNGEE. CDR3 region: CASSASSGSPMDTQYF. The CDR3 DNA follows: TGTGCCAGCAGCGCCAGTAGCGGGAGCCCGATGGATACGCAGTATTTT. The full variable domain, with the rest looked up from reference TRBV9 and TRBJ2-3, is DSGVTQTPKHLITATGQRVTLRCSPRSGDLSVYWYQQSLDQGLQFLIQYYNGEERAKGNILERFSAQQFPDLHSELNLSSLELGDSALYFCASSASSGSPMDTQYFGPGTRLTVL.

V gene TRBV11-2 combines with J gene TRBJ1-2; 9 bases map to TRBD1. In germline, CDR1 is SGHAT, CDR2 FQNNGV. The CDR3 loop spans 16 amino acids. The trim removed 1 base at V and 4 bases at J, leaving 7 bases unmatched. The CDR3 loop reads CASSLGPGQGAYGYTF. DNA of the CDR3: TGTGCCAGCAGCTTAGGCCCGGGACAGGGAGCCTATGGCTACACCTTC.

The V gene is TRBV6-1, the J gene TRBJ1-5; D is possibly TRBD1 (5 bases). Germline V gene sequence: CDR1 MNHNS, CDR2 SASEGT. There are 14 residues in the CDR3. The V and J ends lost 2 bases and 2 bases respectively, with 7 bases between them. CDR3 region: CASSELGGNQPQHF. The CDR3 DNA follows: TGTGCCAGCAGTGAATTAGGGGGCAATCAGCCCCAGCATTTT.

The chain links TRBV5-1 to TRBJ2-7; TRBD2 is a possible D gene (7 bases). Germline assignment: CDR1 SGHRS and CDR2 YFSETQ. V dropped 2 bases and J dropped 4 bases, with 13 bases sitting between them. This CDR3 has 14 amino acids. The CDR3 bases are TGCGCCAGCAGCTTTTTGGGAGGGGGATACGAGCAGTACTTC. Its protein product is CASSFLGGGYEQYF.

Here the CDR3 DNA reads TGTGCCAGCAGCTTGCATCCAGGGTCAACCTACGAGCAGTACTTC. Protein product: CASSLHPGSTYEQYF. This chain uses TRBV5-5 with TRBJ2-7; D is perhaps TRBD1 (5 bases). Germline values: CDR1 SGHKS, CDR2 YYEKEE (reference sequence). The V and J ends lost 1 base and 2 bases respectively, with 13 bases between them. The CDR3 loop spans 15 amino acids. Variable domain in full (rest from reference TRBV5-5 and TRBJ2-7): DAGVTQSPTHLIKTRGQQVTLRCSPISGHKSVSWYQQVLGQGPQFIFQYYEKEERGRGNFPDRFSARQFPNYSSELNVNALLLGDSALYLCASSLHPGSTYEQYFGPGTRLTVT.

This chain uses TRBV4-1 with TRBJ2-6; D remains unclear. Trimming took 1 base from V and 2 from J, leaving 9 bases between them. Germline loops: CDR1 MGHRA, CDR2 YSYEKL. The CDR3 has 16 amino acids. As DNA, the CDR3 is TGCGCCAGCAGCCAAGTCAACACAGCTGGGGCCAACGTCCTGACTTTC. Its protein product is CASSQVNTAGANVLTF.

V and J are TRBV6-6 and TRBJ1-5, with D tentatively TRBD1 (5 bases). The CDR3 consists of 16 residues. V was clipped by 5 bases and J by 3 bases, with 17 bases between them. Germline CDR1 and CDR2: MNHNY and SVGAGI (reference sequence). The CDR3 loop is CASSPNQGSNNQPQHF. As DNA, the CDR3 is TGTGCCAGCAGTCCAAACCAGGGCAGTAACAATCAGCCCCAGCATTTT.

The chain carries TRBV6-5 and TRBJ1-2; D remains unclear. V lost 1 base and J lost 0, with 9 bases in between. Germline loops: CDR1 MNHEY, CDR2 SVGAGI. This CDR3 comprises 15 residues. The CDR3 loop is CASSYYEGANYGYTF. The DNA of the CDR3 is TGTGCCAGCAGTTACTATGAGGGAGCTAACTATGGCTACACCTTC.

The V call is TRBV6-1, the J call TRBJ1-4; TRBD1 matches 7 bases. Germline-derived CDR1 and CDR2 are MNHNS and SASEGT. The CDR3 length is 15 residues. V shed 6 bases and J 7 bases; nucleotides not matched to a gene: 11. Written as DNA, the CDR3 is TGTGCCAGCAGACCCCCAGGGGCAGGGGGTGAAAAACTGTTTTTT. Translation gives CASRPPGAGGEKLFF.

V and J are TRBV29-1 and TRBJ2-7; 11 bases map to TRBD2. Trimming removed 0 bases from V and 0 bases from J; junction bases left unmatched: 4. Germline CDR1 SQVTM, CDR2 ANQGSEA. The length of the CDR3 is 16 residues. This CDR3 is CSVEEGTSGRSYEQYF. CDR3 sequence (DNA): TGCAGCGTTGAAGAAGGGACTAGCGGACGCTCCTACGAGCAGTACTTC.

The chain is built from TRBV28 and TRBJ1-5; a possible D gene is TRBD1 (5 bases). The V end was cut by 6 bases, the J end by 7 bases, with 16 bases between. Germline CDR1 reads MDHEN; CDR2 reads SYDVKM. This CDR3 is built from 14 residues. CDR3 nucleotides: TGTGCCAGCAGACTCTCGGGGGTGGAACAGCCCCAGCATTTT. It is translated as CASRLSGVEQPQHF.

A few counts support this clone. V usage is TRBV2 and J usage is TRBJ2-7; perhaps TRBD1 as D (6 bases). Germline V gene sequence: CDR1 SNHLY, CDR2 FYNNEI. CDR3 length equals 14 residues. Trimming removed 8 bases at V and 0 bases at J, with 14 bases between. CDR3: CASRSLQGSYEQYF. The CDR3 DNA sequence: TGTGCCAGCCGTTCTTTACAGGGCTCCTACGAGCAGTACTTC.

The V gene is TRBV28, the J gene TRBJ2-1; 10 bases agree with TRBD2. Germline values: CDR1 MDHEN, CDR2 SYDVKM. The CDR3 covers 15 residues. Trimming cost V 3 bases and J 7 bases; bases outside gene matches: 6. CDR3 protein: CASSFIAGGGNEQFF. DNA of the CDR3: TGTGCCAGCAGTTTTATAGCGGGAGGAGGTAATGAGCAGTTCTTC.

V gene TRBV27 combines with J gene TRBJ2-6; the D gene is possibly TRBD2 (7 bases). Germline values: CDR1 MNHEY, CDR2 SMNVEV (reference sequence). Trimming pared 6 bases from V and 4 bases from J, leaving 13 bases between. The length of the CDR3 is 15 residues. CDR3 sequence reads: CASRVGGTGANVLTF. CDR3 in DNA: TGTGCCAGCAGAGTCGGGGGGACAGGGGCCAACGTCCTGACTTTC.